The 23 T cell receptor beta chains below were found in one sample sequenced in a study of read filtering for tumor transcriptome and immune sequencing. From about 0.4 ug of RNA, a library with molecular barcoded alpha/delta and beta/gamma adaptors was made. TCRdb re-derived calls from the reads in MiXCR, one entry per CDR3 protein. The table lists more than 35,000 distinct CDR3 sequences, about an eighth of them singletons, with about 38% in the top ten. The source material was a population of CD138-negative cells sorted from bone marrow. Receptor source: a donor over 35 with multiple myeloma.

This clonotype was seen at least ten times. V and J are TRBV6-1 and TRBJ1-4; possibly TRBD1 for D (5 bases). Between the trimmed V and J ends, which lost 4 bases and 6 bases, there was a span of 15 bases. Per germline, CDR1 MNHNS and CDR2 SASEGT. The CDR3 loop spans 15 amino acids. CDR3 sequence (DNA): TGTGCCAGCAGTGCCCAACAGGAGACCTATGAAAAACTGTTTTTT. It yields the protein CASSAQQETYEKLFF.

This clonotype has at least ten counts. As DNA, the CDR3 is TGTGCCAGCAGCCCGGGGGTCGGGGAGCTGTTTTTT. It translates to CASSPGVGELFF. The V call is TRBV3-1, the J call TRBJ2-2; possible D gene TRBD2, 6 bases. The germline V and J ends were trimmed by 4 bases and 7 bases, with 7 bases remaining between them. This CDR3 has 12 residues. CDR1 is LGHDT and CDR2 is YNNKEL in the germline V gene (reference sequence).

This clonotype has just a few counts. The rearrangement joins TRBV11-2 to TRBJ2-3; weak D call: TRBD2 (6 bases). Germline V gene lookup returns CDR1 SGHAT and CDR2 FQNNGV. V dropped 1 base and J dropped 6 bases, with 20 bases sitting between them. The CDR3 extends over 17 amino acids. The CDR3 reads CASSLARLGGGGDTQYF. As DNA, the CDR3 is TGTGCCAGCAGCTTAGCACGTTTGGGGGGAGGAGGTGATACGCAGTATTTT. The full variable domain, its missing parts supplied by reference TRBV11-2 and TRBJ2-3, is EAGVAQSPRYKIIEKRQSVAFWCNPISGHATLYWYQQILGQGPKLLIQFQNNGVVDDSQLPKDRFSAERLKGVDSTLKIQPAKLEDSAVYLCASSLARLGGGGDTQYFGPGTRLTVL.

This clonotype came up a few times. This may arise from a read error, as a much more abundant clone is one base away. CDR3 sequence reads: CAISEEAGATKEQFF. The CDR3, as DNA: TGTGCCATCAGTGAGGAGGCGGGAGCCACCAAGGAGCAGTTCTTC. V gene TRBV10-3 combines with J gene TRBJ2-1, with 7 bases aligning to TRBD2. The J segment lost 10 bases and the V segment lost 2 bases, leaving 11 bases of the junction unmatched. This CDR3 region has 15 residues. Germline loops: CDR1 ENHRY, CDR2 SYGVKD.

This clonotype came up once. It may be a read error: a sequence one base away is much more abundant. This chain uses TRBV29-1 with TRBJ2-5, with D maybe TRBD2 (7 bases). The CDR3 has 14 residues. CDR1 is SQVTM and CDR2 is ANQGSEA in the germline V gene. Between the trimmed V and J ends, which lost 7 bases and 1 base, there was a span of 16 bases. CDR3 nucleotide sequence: TGCAGCGCCCAGAGGGGGGGGCCCCAAGAGACCCAGTACTTC. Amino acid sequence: CSAQRGGPQETQYF.

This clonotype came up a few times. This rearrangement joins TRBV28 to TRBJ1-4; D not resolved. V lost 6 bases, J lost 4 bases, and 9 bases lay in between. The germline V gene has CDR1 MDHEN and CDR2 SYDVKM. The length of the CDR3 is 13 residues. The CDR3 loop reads CASSRGNNEKLFF. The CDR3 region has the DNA TGTGCCAGCAGCCGGGGAAATAATGAAAAACTGTTTTTT.

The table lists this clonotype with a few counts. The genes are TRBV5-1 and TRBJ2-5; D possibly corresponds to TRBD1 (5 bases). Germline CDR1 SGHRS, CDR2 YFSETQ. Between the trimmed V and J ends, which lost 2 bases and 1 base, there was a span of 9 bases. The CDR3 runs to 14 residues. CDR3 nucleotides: TGCGCCAGCAGCTTTCAGGGCAGCCAAGAGACCCAGTACTTC. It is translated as CASSFQGSQETQYF. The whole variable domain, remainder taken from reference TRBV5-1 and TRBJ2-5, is KAGVTQTPRYLIKTRGQQVTLSCSPISGHRSVSWYQQTPGQGLQFLFEYFSETQRNKGNFPGRFSGRQFSNSRSEMNVSTLELGDSALYLCASSFQGSQETQYFGPGTRLLVL.

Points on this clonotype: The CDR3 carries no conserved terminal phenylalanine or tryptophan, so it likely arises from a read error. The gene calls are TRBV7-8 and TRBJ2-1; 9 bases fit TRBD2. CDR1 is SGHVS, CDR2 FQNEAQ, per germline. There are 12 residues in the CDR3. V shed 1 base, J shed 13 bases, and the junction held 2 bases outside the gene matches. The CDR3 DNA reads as TGTGCCAGCAGCTTAGGACTAGCGGTCCAGTTCCTC. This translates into CASSLGLAVQFL.

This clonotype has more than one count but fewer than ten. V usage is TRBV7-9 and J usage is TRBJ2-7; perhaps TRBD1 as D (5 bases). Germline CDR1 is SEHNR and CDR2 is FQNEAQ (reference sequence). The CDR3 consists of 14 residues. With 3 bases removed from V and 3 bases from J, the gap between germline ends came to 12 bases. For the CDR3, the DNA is TGTGCCAGCAGCTTTGGACAAGAACGCTACGAGCAGTACTTC. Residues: CASSFGQERYEQYF. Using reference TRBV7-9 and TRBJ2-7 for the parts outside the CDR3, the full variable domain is DTGVSQNPRHKITKRGQNVTFRCDPISEHNRLYWYRQTLGQGPEFLTYFQNEAQLEKSRLLSDRFSAERPKGSFSTLEIQRTEQGDSAMYLCASSFGQERYEQYFGPGTRLTVT.

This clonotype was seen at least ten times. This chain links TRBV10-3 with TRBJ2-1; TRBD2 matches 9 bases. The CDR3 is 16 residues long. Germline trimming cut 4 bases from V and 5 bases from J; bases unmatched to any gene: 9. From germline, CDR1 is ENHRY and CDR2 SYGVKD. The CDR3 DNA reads TGTGCCATCAGTGGATCTAGCGGGATTTTGAACAATGAGCAGTTCTTC. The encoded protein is CAISGSSGILNNEQFF.

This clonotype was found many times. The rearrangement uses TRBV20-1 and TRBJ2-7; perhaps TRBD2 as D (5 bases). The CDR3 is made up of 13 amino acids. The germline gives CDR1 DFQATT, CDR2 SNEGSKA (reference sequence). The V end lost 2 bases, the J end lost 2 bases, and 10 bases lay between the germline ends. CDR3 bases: TGCAGTGCTAGACTCTCCGGGACCTACGAGCAGTACTTC. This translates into CSARLSGTYEQYF.

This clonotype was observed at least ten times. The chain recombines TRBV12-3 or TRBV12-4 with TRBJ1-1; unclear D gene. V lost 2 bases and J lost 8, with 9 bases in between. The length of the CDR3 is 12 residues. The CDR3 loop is CASSLTPTEAFF. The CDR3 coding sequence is TGTGCCAGCAGTTTAACACCGACAGAAGCTTTCTTT.

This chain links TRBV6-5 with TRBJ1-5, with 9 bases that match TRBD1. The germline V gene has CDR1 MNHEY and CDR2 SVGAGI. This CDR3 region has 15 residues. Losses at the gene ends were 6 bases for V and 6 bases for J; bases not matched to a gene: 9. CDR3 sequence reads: CASSPTGGGVQPQHF. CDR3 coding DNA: TGTGCCAGCAGCCCGACAGGGGGAGGCGTTCAGCCCCAGCATTTT.

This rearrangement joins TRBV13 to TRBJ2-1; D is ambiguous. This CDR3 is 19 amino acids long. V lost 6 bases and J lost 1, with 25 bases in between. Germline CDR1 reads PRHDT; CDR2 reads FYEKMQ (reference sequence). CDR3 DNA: TGTGCCAGCAGGGGTAGGGTGGCTGGGCCGCTCAATTCCTACAATGAGCAGTTCTTC. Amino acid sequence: CASRGRVAGPLNSYNEQFF.

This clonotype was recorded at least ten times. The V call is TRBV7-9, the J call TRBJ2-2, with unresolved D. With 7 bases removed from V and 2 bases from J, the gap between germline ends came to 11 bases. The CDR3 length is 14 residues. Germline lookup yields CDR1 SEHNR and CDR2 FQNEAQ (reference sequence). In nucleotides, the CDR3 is TGTGCCAGCAACCGGAATGATAACACCGGGGAGCTGTTTTTT. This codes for CASNRNDNTGELFF. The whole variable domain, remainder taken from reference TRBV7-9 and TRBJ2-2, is DTGVSQNPRHKITKRGQNVTFRCDPISEHNRLYWYRQTLGQGPEFLTYFQNEAQLEKSRLLSDRFSAERPKGSFSTLEIQRTEQGDSAMYLCASNRNDNTGELFFGEGSRLTVL.

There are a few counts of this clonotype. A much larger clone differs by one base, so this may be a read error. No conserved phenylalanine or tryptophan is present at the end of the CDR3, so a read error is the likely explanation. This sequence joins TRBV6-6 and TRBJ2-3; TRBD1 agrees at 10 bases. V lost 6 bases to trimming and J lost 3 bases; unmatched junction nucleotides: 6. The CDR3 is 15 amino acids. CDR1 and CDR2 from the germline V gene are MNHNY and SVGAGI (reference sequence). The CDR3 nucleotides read TGTGCCAGCAGCAACCGGGACAGGGGTACAGATACGCAGTATCTT. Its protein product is CASSNRDRGTDTQYL.

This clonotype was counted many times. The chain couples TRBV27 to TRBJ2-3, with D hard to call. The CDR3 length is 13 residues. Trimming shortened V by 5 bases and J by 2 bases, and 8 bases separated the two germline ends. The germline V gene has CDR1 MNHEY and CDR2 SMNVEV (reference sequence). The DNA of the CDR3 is TGTGCCAGCAGTCCTCCCCTCACAGATACGCAGTATTTT. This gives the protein CASSPPLTDTQYF.

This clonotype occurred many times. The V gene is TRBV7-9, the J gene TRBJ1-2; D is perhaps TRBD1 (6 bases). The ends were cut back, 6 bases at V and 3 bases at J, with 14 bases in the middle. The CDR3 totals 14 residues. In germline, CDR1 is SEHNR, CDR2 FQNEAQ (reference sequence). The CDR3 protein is CASSPPGADYGYTF. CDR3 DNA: TGTGCCAGCAGTCCCCCGGGGGCAGACTATGGCTACACCTTC. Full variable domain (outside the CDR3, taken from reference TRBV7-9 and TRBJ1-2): DTGVSQNPRHKITKRGQNVTFRCDPISEHNRLYWYRQTLGQGPEFLTYFQNEAQLEKSRLLSDRFSAERPKGSFSTLEIQRTEQGDSAMYLCASSPPGADYGYTFGSGTRLTVV.

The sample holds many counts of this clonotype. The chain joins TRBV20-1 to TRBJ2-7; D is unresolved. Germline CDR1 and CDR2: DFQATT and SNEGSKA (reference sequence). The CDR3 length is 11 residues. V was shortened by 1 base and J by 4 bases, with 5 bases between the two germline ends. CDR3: CSARVQYEQYF. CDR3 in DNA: TGCAGTGCTAGAGTCCAGTACGAGCAGTACTTC.

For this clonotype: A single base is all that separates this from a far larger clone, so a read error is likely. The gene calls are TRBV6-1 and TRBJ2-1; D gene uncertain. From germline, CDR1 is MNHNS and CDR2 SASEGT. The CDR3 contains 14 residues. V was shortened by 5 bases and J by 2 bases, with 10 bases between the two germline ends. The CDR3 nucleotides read TGTGCCAGCAGTTTCGGCTCCCCCTACAATGAGCAGTTCTTC. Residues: CASSFGSPYNEQFF.

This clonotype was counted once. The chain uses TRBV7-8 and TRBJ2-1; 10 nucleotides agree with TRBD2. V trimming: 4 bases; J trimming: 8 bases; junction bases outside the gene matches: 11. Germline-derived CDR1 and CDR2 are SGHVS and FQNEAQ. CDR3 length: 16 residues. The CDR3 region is CASSSQAGGPGDEQFF. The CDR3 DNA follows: TGTGCCAGCAGCTCGCAAGCGGGAGGGCCAGGCGATGAGCAGTTCTTC.

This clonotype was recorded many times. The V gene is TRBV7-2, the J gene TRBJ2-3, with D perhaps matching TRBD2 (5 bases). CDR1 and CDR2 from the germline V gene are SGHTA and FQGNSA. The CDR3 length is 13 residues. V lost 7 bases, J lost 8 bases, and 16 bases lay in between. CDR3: CASIPPGSGTQYF. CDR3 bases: TGTGCCAGCATCCCTCCGGGGAGTGGTACGCAGTATTTT.

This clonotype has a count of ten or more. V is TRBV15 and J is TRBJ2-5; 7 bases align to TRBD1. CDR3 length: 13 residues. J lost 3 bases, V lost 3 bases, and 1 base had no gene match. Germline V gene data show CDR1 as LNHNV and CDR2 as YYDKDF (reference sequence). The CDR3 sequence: CATSSRGKETQYF. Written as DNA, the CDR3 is TGTGCCACCAGCAGCAGGGGGAAAGAGACCCAGTACTTC.